This TCR beta chain was retrieved from a study of shared T cell receptors in the human thymus. The protocol was immunoSEQ multiplex PCR, while the TCRdb copy is restricted to in-frame clones and leaves out a portion. The sample lists 500,000 to 750,000 clones; over 75% were seen once. The CDR3 covers 17 residues. Trimming cost V 4 bases and J 11 bases; bases outside gene matches: 18. Germline V gives CDR1 MNHNS, CDR2 SASEGT. These same records also appear under a second study, on human thymus T cells.

This TCR came from a boy younger than two with a congenital heart defect. The rearrangement uses TRBV6-1 and TRBJ2-4; 9 positions agree with TRBD1. The sample taken for sequencing was thymocytes. Here the CDR3 reads CASSGDREYTSLEVQYF. The CDR3, as DNA: TGTGCCAGCAGTGGGGACAGGGAGTATACAAGCTTGGAGGTTCAGTACTTC.